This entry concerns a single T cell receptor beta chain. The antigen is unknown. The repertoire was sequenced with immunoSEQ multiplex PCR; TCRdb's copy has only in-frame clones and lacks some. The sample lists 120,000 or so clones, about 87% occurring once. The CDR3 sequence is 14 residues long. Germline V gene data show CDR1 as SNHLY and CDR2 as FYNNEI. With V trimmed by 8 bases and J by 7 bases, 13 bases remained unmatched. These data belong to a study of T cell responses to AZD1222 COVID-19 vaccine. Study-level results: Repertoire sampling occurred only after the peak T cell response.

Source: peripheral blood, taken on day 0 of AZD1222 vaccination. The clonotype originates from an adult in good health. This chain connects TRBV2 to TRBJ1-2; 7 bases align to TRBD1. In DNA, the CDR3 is TGTGCCAGCCATAGACAGGGAATTAGCGCTGGCTACACCTTC. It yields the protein CASHRQGISAGYTF.